This entry concerns a single T cell receptor (beta chain). Its antigen is not known. The CDR3 consists of 14 residues. V lost 3 bases and J lost 7, with 14 bases in between. The germline V gene has CDR1 SGHRS and CDR2 YFSETQ. The data are from a study of cytotoxic CD8 clonotypes in ibrutinib-treated CLL. Across the whole study: The cohort had over ten relapsed/refractory and around 14 treatment-naive patients, about 18 IGHV unmutated.

The protocol was immunoSEQ multiplex PCR, while the TCRdb copy is restricted to in-frame clones and leaves out a portion. Counted here are fewer than 7,500 clones, 65% to 85% occurring once; the ten biggest clones make up less than 5%. The study's findings and limits: T-cell clonality at baseline went above that of age-matched healthy donors and rose and fell with circulating CD8+ T-cell counts.

The receptor comes from a human donor with chronic lymphocytic leukemia. This rearrangement joins TRBV5-1 to TRBJ2-1, with a tentative D call TRBD2 (6 bases). The material was PBMCs, obtained before ibrutinib treatment. The DNA for the CDR3 is TGCGCCAGCAGCTGGGGCGGGATGGGGAATGAGCAGTTCTTC. Translating it yields CASSWGGMGNEQFF.